This T cell receptor beta chain was captured in a study of blood T cells in healthy people across ages. This clonotype was detected only a few times. Its matching antigen is unknown. Points from the study as a whole: TCR beta diversity, measured per million T cells, fell in a roughly linear way with age.

Primers used in a second PCR of about 6 to 12 cycles were a sample-barcoded 5' primer and a J-beta primer mix. MiXCR was run by TCRdb on the 5' RACE reads, yielding one entry per CDR3 protein. The repertoire includes a few hundred thousand distinct CDR3 sequences, around 27% of them detected once, and approximately 3.7% sits in the top ten. This CDR3 region has 14 residues. The germline V and J ends were trimmed by 6 bases and 3 bases, with 14 bases remaining between them. Germline V gene lookup returns CDR1 MNHEY and CDR2 SVGAGI. These data were also filed under a second study, of T cells of mothers and their children. That paper adds: Sequencing got over 8 million TCR beta CDR3 reads from each mother and roughly 2.7 million from each child.

The sequence derives from a boy aged 2-9 years in good health. The material sequenced was blood. The genes are TRBV6-5 and TRBJ2-5; D possibly corresponds to TRBD2 (7 bases). CDR3 loop: CASRRGGSKETQYF. In nucleotides, the CDR3 is TGTGCCAGCAGAAGGGGGGGCAGTAAAGAGACCCAGTACTTC.